This T cell receptor beta chain derives from a study of blood T cell repertoires in COVID-19. Study information: The United States, Italy and Spain provided the acute and convalescent COVID-19 samples.

TCRdb's table, derived via immunoSEQ multiplex PCR, lists solely in-frame clones and lacks some. The top ten hold 15% to 20% of the sample, which has over 70,000 clones, under 90% seen once. The CDR3 has 14 residues. Germline CDR1 reads WNHNN; CDR2 reads SYGVQD (reference sequence). Trimming at V came to 6 bases and at J to 5 bases, leaving 9 bases not matched to a gene. This clone was recorded only once. The origin of this receptor is a man in his 70s who had recovered from COVID-19. This chain uses TRBV10-1 with TRBJ2-7, with 8 bases lining up with TRBD2. Sequenced sample: peripheral blood. CDR3: CASSGAGEPDEQYF. The CDR3 DNA reads TGCGCCAGCAGCGGAGCGGGAGAGCCCGACGAGCAGTACTTC.